This is a list of T cell receptor beta chains from one sample in a study of long-term antiretroviral therapy in people with HIV. Method: immunoSEQ multiplex PCR; TCRdb's copy keeps in-frame clones and lacks some. Among 26,000 or so clones, less than 90% were seen once, and the ten largest hold roughly 1%. Sequenced material: unsorted PBMCs, taken 2 years after starting antiretroviral therapy. These TCRs come from a man aged 50 or older with HIV. CDR3s include the opening cysteine and the closing phenylalanine or tryptophan. Fields, in order: V gene, J gene, CDR3 protein.

v_gene: TRBV12-5
j_gene: TRBJ2-2
CDR3aa: CASGSSGNTGELFF

v_gene: TRBV6-6
j_gene: TRBJ2-7
CDR3aa: CASSYLRTGRYEQYF

v_gene: TRBV10-2
j_gene: TRBJ2-2
CDR3aa: CASSDSMKSNTGELFF

v_gene: TRBV5-1
j_gene: TRBJ1-4
CDR3aa: CASSWTGTNEKLFF

v_gene: TRBV27
j_gene: TRBJ2-5
CDR3aa: CASSPRDPQKTQYF

v_gene: TRBV2
j_gene: TRBJ1-4
CDR3aa: CASIMMPTNEKLFF

v_gene: TRBV19
j_gene: TRBJ1-1
CDR3aa: CASSIITGGGNTEAFF

v_gene: TRBV29-1
j_gene: TRBJ1-1
CDR3aa: CSVEAGDTEAFF

v_gene: TRBV9
j_gene: TRBJ2-1
CDR3aa: CASSETGFSYNEQFF

v_gene: TRBV7-2
j_gene: TRBJ2-2
CDR3aa: CASSSSRTGRTGELFF

v_gene: TRBV7-9
j_gene: TRBJ1-6
CDR3aa: CASSLEAWNSPLHF

v_gene: TRBV27
j_gene: TRBJ2-2
CDR3aa: CASRNRGSLTGELFF

v_gene: TRBV4-3
j_gene: TRBJ2-1
CDR3aa: CASSPRQGWDEQFF

v_gene: TRBV18
j_gene: TRBJ1-2
CDR3aa: CASSPQGSGYTF

v_gene: TRBV5-1
j_gene: TRBJ1-4
CDR3aa: CASSPDATNEKLFF

v_gene: TRBV5-4
j_gene: TRBJ1-1
CDR3aa: CASSRPLVPGGTEAFF

v_gene: TRBV5-4
j_gene: TRBJ1-4
CDR3aa: CASSSGGTREKLFF

v_gene: TRBV28
j_gene: TRBJ2-3
CDR3aa: CASGGVTSTDTQYF

v_gene: TRBV6-5
j_gene: TRBJ2-5
CDR3aa: CASSPRPEKTQYF

v_gene: TRBV28
j_gene: TRBJ1-5
CDR3aa: CASRLPHRVNQPQHF

v_gene: TRBV4-3
j_gene: TRBJ1-2
CDR3aa: CASSQVEGTGGAYGYTF

v_gene: TRBV9
j_gene: TRBJ2-1
CDR3aa: CASSVVPREGPGAEQFF

v_gene: TRBV11-2
j_gene: TRBJ1-4
CDR3aa: CASSLDPGQRGSNEKLFF

v_gene: TRBV11-2
j_gene: TRBJ1-1
CDR3aa: CASSFGTGNTEAFF

v_gene: TRBV21-1
j_gene: TRBJ2-7
CDR3aa: CASSTTSGPYEQYF

v_gene: TRBV11-3
j_gene: TRBJ2-1
CDR3aa: CASSLALITGSEQFF

v_gene: TRBV6-5
j_gene: TRBJ2-7
CDR3aa: CASSYSWTGEDEQYF

v_gene: TRBV28
j_gene: TRBJ2-7
CDR3aa: CASSPLGRTSYEQYF

v_gene: TRBV29-1
j_gene: TRBJ2-2
CDR3aa: CSVQGTGELFF

v_gene: TRBV30
j_gene: TRBJ1-4
CDR3aa: CAWSRTPVQGALANEKLFF

v_gene: TRBV19
j_gene: TRBJ2-1
CDR3aa: CASSSRLAGAANEQFF

v_gene: TRBV9
j_gene: TRBJ2-7
CDR3aa: CASSPPPGGAPFSYEQYF

v_gene: TRBV7-8
j_gene: TRBJ2-2
CDR3aa: CASSSPGGRVRKWTTGELFF

v_gene: TRBV7-2
j_gene: TRBJ2-1
CDR3aa: CASSLVGGAYNEQFF